These 21 T cell receptor beta chains were sequenced from one sample in a study of regulatory T cells in long-lasting Graves disease. CDR3 regions were amplified by Arm-PCR using iRepertoire HTBI primers to build TCR beta libraries. Via MiXCR, TCRdb re-called the multiplex PCR reads, giving one row per CDR3 protein. The sample yields over 300,000 distinct CDR3 sequences, 15% to 20% seen once. Time point noted: persistent/refractory GD, antithyroid drugs over 5 years with positive TRAb. After RNA was extracted from PBMCs, the TCR library was made from it. The specimen was peripheral blood mononuclear cells (PBMCs), collected when the disease was refractory, from a patient treated with antithyroid drugs. Source of these receptors: a female donor with Graves disease.

This clonotype was counted many times. The chain combines TRBV3-1 with TRBJ1-1, with D perhaps TRBD1 (5 bases). The CDR3 is 14 amino acids. Germline CDR1 LGHDT, CDR2 YNNKEL (reference sequence). Trimming took off 0 bases at V and 4 bases at J, with 9 bases between the two ends. The CDR3 spells CASSQDLRGTEAFF. CDR3 bases: TGTGCCAGCAGCCAAGATCTGAGGGGCACTGAAGCTTTCTTT.

This clonotype was seen many times. CDR3: CASSTRDSLNYGYTF. CDR3 bases: TGTGCCAGCAGTACCCGGGACAGCCTTAACTATGGCTACACCTTC. The chain combines TRBV6-1 with TRBJ1-2; the match to TRBD1 covers 7 bases. Germline CDR1 and CDR2: MNHNS and SASEGT. This CDR3 spans 15 amino acids. Trimming at V came to 5 bases and at J to 1 base, leaving 7 bases not matched to a gene.

This clonotype has ten or more counts. The V and J genes are TRBV11-2 and TRBJ1-4; D is possibly TRBD1 (5 bases). V was shortened by 0 bases and J by 7 bases, with 18 bases between the two germline ends. The CDR3 is 17 residues long. Germline values: CDR1 SGHAT, CDR2 FQNNGV. DNA of the CDR3: TGTGCCAGCAGCTTAGATCGCATGGGAAGCGGGGGTGAAAAACTGTTTTTT. This encodes CASSLDRMGSGGEKLFF.

This clonotype has at least ten counts. The rearrangement links TRBV27 to TRBJ1-4; maybe TRBD1 (6 bases). CDR1 MNHEY and CDR2 SMNVEV come from the germline V gene (reference sequence). Between the trimmed V and J ends, which lost 3 bases and 10 bases, there was a span of 15 bases. CDR3 size: 14 residues. CDR3 amino acids: CASSFFAGDGKLFF. CDR3 DNA: TGTGCCAGCAGTTTCTTCGCAGGGGACGGAAAACTGTTTTTT. Supplemented by reference TRBV27 and TRBJ1-4, the full variable domain reads EAQVTQNPRYLITVTGKKLTVTCSQNMNHEYMSWYRQDPGLGLRQIYYSMNVEVTDKGDVPEGYKVSRKEKRNFPLILESPSPNQTSLYFCASSFFAGDGKLFFGSGTQLSVL.

The genes are TRBV7-9 and TRBJ2-7, with unresolved D. V dropped 5 bases and J dropped 4 bases, with 18 bases sitting between them. This CDR3 is built from 15 residues. Germline V lookup: CDR1 SEHNR, CDR2 FQNEAQ (reference sequence). The CDR3 coding sequence is TGTGCCAGCAGCGCCCGCAGGCTGGGGTCTTACGAGCAGTACTTC. Translating it yields CASSARRLGSYEQYF.

The table lists this clonotype with a few counts. This chain uses TRBV6-1 with TRBJ1-1; D unresolved. V was pared by 3 bases and J by 0 bases, with 5 bases between. The CDR3 has 13 residues. The germline V gene encodes CDR1 MNHNS and CDR2 SASEGT. CDR3 bases: TGTGCCAGCAGTGAGTGGATGAACACTGAAGCTTTCTTT. It codes for CASSEWMNTEAFF.

This clonotype was found once. This sequence joins TRBV18 and TRBJ2-7, with TRBD1 identical over 8 bases. Germline V CDR1 and CDR2: KGHSH, LQKENI. V lost 10 bases and J lost 5; bases outside the gene matches: 13. This CDR3 spans 14 amino acids. The CDR3 nucleotides are TGTGCCAACTCGCCGGACAGGGCCTTTAACGAGCAGTACTTC. This translates into CANSPDRAFNEQYF. Complete variable domain (other parts from reference TRBV18 and TRBJ2-7): NAGVMQNPRHLVRRRGQEARLRCSPMKGHSHVYWYRQLPEEGLKFMVYLQKENIIDESGMPKERFSAEFPKEGPSILRIQQVVRGDSAAYFCANSPDRAFNEQYFGPGTRLTVT.

In regard to this clonotype: A much larger clonotype is one base distant, so this may be a read error. V usage is TRBV3-1 and J usage is TRBJ1-2; 8 bases align to TRBD1. The CDR3 has 14 residues. Per the germline V gene, CDR1 is LGHDT and CDR2 is YNNKEL (reference sequence). V shed 5 bases, J shed 8 bases, and the junction held 10 bases outside the gene matches. This CDR3 reads CASSYRQGTMGYTF. CDR3 DNA sequence: TGTGCCAGCAGCTATAGACAGGGGACTATGGGCTACACCTTC.

This clonotype occurred many times. The chain uses TRBV5-1 and TRBJ1-1; D perhaps matches TRBD1 (5 bases). V lost 0 bases to trimming and J lost 4 bases, with 16 bases between them. The CDR3 contains 16 residues. The V gene's germline CDR1 is SGHRS and CDR2 YFSETQ. The CDR3: CASSLEGLGVSTEAFF. CDR3 DNA sequence: TGCGCCAGCAGCTTGGAAGGTTTGGGGGTTAGCACTGAAGCTTTCTTT.

V and J are TRBV2 and TRBJ1-3; D remains ambiguous. Germline loops: CDR1 SNHLY, CDR2 FYNNEI. V was cut by 8 bases and J by 0 bases, with 11 bases left in between. The CDR3 covers 14 residues. The CDR3 loop reads CASSPGVSGNTIYF. DNA for the CDR3: TGTGCCAGCTCCCCCGGGGTCTCTGGAAACACCATATATTTT.

The chain links TRBV20-1 to TRBJ2-7, with 8 bases that match TRBD1. CDR1 and CDR2 from the germline V gene are DFQATT and SNEGSKA (reference sequence). With 3 bases clipped from V and 3 bases from J, the junction kept 13 bases outside the gene matches. The CDR3 loop spans 16 amino acids. The CDR3 nucleotides are TGCAGTGCTAGCCCCCGGGCTGCAGGGGGCTACTACGAGCAGTACTTC. Its translation is CSASPRAAGGYYEQYF.

This clonotype appeared many times. This sequence joins TRBV3-1 and TRBJ2-2, with D unresolved. CDR1 and CDR2 (germline): LGHDT, YNNKEL (reference sequence). Between the trimmed V and J ends, which lost 7 bases and 2 bases, there was a span of 11 bases. This CDR3 has 14 residues. The CDR3 region has the DNA TGTGCCAGCAAATCAACCGCTAACACCGGGGAGCTGTTTTTT. Translation: CASKSTANTGELFF. The complete variable domain, with remaining parts taken from reference TRBV3-1 and TRBJ2-2, reads DTAVSQTPKYLVTQMGNDKSIKCEQNLGHDTMYWYKQDSKKFLKIMFSYNNKELIINETVPNRFSPKSPDKAHLNLHINSLELGDSAVYFCASKSTANTGELFFGEGSRLTVL.

The V gene is TRBV5-1, the J gene TRBJ2-7; unclear D gene. Germline CDR1 reads SGHRS; CDR2 reads YFSETQ. Trimming left V 6 bases short and J 2 bases short, with 15 bases between. The CDR3 has 14 residues. CDR3 in amino acids: CASTLLFGAYEQYF. The CDR3 DNA follows: TGCGCCAGCACCCTACTATTTGGTGCCTACGAGCAGTACTTC.

This clonotype was recorded a few times. The chain uses TRBV25-1 and TRBJ2-7; 12 bases map to TRBD2. The V gene's germline CDR1 is MGHDK and CDR2 SYGVNS. After removal of 8 bases from V and 2 bases from J, the junction contained 4 bases not matched to a gene. There are 14 residues in the CDR3. In DNA form, the CDR3 reads TGTGCCAGCGTAAGGACTAGCGGGGCCTACGAGCAGTACTTC. Translation: CASVRTSGAYEQYF.

This clonotype was seen repeatedly, ten times or more. V and J are TRBV19 and TRBJ1-1, with D possibly matching TRBD1 (5 bases). Trimming removed 3 bases from V and 0 bases from J, with 8 bases in between. Per the germline V gene, CDR1 is LNHDA and CDR2 is SQIVND (reference sequence). The CDR3 has 14 amino acids. CDR3 DNA: TGTGCCAGTAGTATCCGGGGACTGAACACTGAAGCTTTCTTT. This translates into CASSIRGLNTEAFF.

The sample holds many counts of this clonotype. The chain links TRBV29-1 to TRBJ1-2, with D perhaps matching TRBD1 (6 bases). The germline CDR1 and CDR2 sequences are SQVTM and ANQGSEA. CDR3 length: 12 amino acids. Trimming left V 4 bases short and J 7 bases short, with 13 bases between. The CDR3 region is CSVAHNRVGYTF. The DNA for the CDR3 is TGCAGCGTTGCACACAACAGGGTTGGCTACACCTTC.

This clonotype was observed a handful of times. This chain links TRBV7-2 with TRBJ1-2, with D maybe TRBD1 (5 bases). The ends were cut back, 6 bases at V and 3 bases at J, with 11 bases in the middle. The CDR3 covers 13 residues. Germline CDR1 and CDR2: SGHTA and FQGNSA. CDR3: CASSIGTHYGYTF. The CDR3 region has the DNA TGTGCCAGCAGTATCGGGACGCACTATGGCTACACCTTC.

The chain couples TRBV24-1 to TRBJ2-3; D gene ambiguous. The germline V gene encodes CDR1 KGHDR and CDR2 SFDVKD. CDR3 length: 14 amino acids. The V end was cut by 4 bases, the J end by 2 bases, with 9 bases between. The CDR3 is CATSDRVSTDTQYF. DNA of the CDR3: TGTGCCACCAGTGACCGGGTCTCCACAGATACGCAGTATTTT.

This rearrangement joins TRBV20-1 to TRBJ2-5; possible D gene TRBD2, 6 bases. The CDR3 extends over 15 amino acids. Per germline, CDR1 DFQATT and CDR2 SNEGSKA (reference sequence). Trimming cost V 0 bases and J 5 bases, with 16 bases left between them. Written as DNA, the CDR3 is TGCAGTGCTAGAGATATGGGCCCTGGGGGGGAGACCCAGTACTTC. Its translation: CSARDMGPGGETQYF.

This clonotype was seen a handful of times. The chain couples TRBV3-1 to TRBJ2-5; 9 bases fit TRBD1. V dropped 4 bases and J dropped 3; count of bases not matched to a gene: 9. This CDR3 spans 16 amino acids. Germline V lookup: CDR1 LGHDT, CDR2 YNNKEL (reference sequence). CDR3 coding DNA: TGTGCCAGCAGCCTCCTCTCCGGGACAGGGAAAGAGACCCAGTACTTC. It specifies CASSLLSGTGKETQYF.

This clonotype came up many times. The gene calls are TRBV28 and TRBJ2-7; 7 positions agree with TRBD2. Per germline, CDR1 MDHEN and CDR2 SYDVKM. Unmatched junction bases numbered 7, after V lost 5 bases and J lost 0 bases. This CDR3 contains 15 residues. CDR3 protein: CASSGRTGGSYEQYF. DNA of the CDR3: TGTGCCAGCAGTGGTCGGACGGGAGGCTCCTACGAGCAGTACTTC. The full variable domain, completed using reference TRBV28 and TRBJ2-7, is DVKVTQSSRYLVKRTGEKVFLECVQDMDHENMFWYRQDPGLGLRLIYFSYDVKMKEKGDIPEGYSVSREKKERFSLILESASTNQTSMYLCASSGRTGGSYEQYFGPGTRLTVT.